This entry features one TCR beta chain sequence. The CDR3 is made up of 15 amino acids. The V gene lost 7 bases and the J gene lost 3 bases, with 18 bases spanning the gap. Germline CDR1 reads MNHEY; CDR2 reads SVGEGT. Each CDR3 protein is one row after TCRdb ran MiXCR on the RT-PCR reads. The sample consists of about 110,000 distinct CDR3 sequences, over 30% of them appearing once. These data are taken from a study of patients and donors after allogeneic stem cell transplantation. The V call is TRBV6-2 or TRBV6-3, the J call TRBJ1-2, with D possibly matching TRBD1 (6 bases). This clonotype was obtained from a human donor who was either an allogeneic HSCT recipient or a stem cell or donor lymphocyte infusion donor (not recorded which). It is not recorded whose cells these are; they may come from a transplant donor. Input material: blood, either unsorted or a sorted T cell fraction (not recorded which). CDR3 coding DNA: TGTGCCAGCAACAAGGTCCGGGGGCCTCACTATGGCTACACCTTC. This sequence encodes CASNKVRGPHYGYTF.